This T cell receptor beta chain was profiled in a study of blood T cells in healthy people across ages. This CDR3 has 12 amino acids. Per germline, CDR1 MDHEN and CDR2 SYDVKM. Trimming took 6 bases from V and 4 from J, leaving 7 bases between them. Alongside a J-beta primer mix, a sample-barcoded 5' primer served in a second PCR lasting about 7 to 11 cycles. TCRdb processed the 5' RACE reads anew with MiXCR; each CDR3 protein has one entry. The sample comprises around 870,000 distinct CDR3 sequences, 29% of which are singletons, and 15% to 20% rests with the top ten. This clonotype was seen repeatedly, ten times or more. The antigen is not known. Regarding the study as a whole: In long-lived donors, naive CD4+ cell counts and diversity exceeded those of aged donors.

This chain joins TRBV28 and TRBJ2-1; no clear D. The source material was blood. The receptor was derived from a woman aged 80 or older in good health. CDR3 amino acids: CASSLRYNEQFF. Here the CDR3 DNA reads TGTGCCAGCAGCTTAAGATACAATGAGCAGTTCTTC.